The 27 T cell receptor beta chains in this list originate from one sample, sequenced in a study of shared clonotypes between healthy human individuals. Assay: immunoSEQ multiplex PCR; the TCRdb copy retains only in-frame clones and omits some. The sample lists millions of clones; 85% to 95% were seen once. Sequencing was performed on naive CD4+ T cells sorted from blood. Documented subset: CD45RA+ positively selected. The receptors stem from a man in his late teens or twenties in good health.

The CDR3 DNA reads as TGTGCCAGCAGGTTGACAGGGTTCTATGGCTACACCTTC. This translates into CASRLTGFYGYTF. The chain carries TRBV6-1 and TRBJ1-2; 7 bases line up with TRBD1. V dropped 6 bases and J dropped 4; count of bases not matched to a gene: 5. The length of the CDR3 is 13 residues. From germline, CDR1 is MNHNS and CDR2 SASEGT.

This rearrangement joins TRBV11-3 to TRBJ2-3; 13 bases line up with TRBD2. CDR1 is SGHNT, CDR2 YENEEA, per germline. V dropped 5 bases and J dropped 9; count of bases not matched to a gene: 5. The CDR3 is 14 residues long. The CDR3 protein is CASSRGLAGDTQYF. The CDR3 region has the DNA TGTGCCAGCAGCCGCGGACTAGCGGGAGACACGCAGTATTTT.

Turning to this clone: The sample has other DNA sequences that encode this CDR3 too. The V and J genes are TRBV7-2 and TRBJ2-7, with D possibly matching TRBD2 (6 bases). The CDR3 totals 15 residues. The V and J ends lost 5 bases and 0 bases respectively, with 14 bases between them. Per germline, CDR1 SGHTA and CDR2 FQGNSA. This CDR3 is CASSPLPGSSYEQYF. CDR3 nucleotide sequence: TGTGCCAGCAGCCCCTTACCCGGGAGCTCCTACGAGCAGTACTTC.

This clone has only a few counts. The genes are TRBV30 and TRBJ1-5; the D is unclear. V was pared by 4 bases and J by 6 bases, with 16 bases between. CDR3 length: 14 residues. Per the germline V gene, CDR1 is GTSNPN and CDR2 is SVGIG (reference sequence). CDR3 sequence reads: CAWNVVGSGQPQHF. CDR3 bases: TGTGCCTGGAACGTGGTGGGCTCAGGTCAGCCCCAGCATTTT.

The V and J genes are TRBV11-2 and TRBJ2-7; TRBD2 is a possible D gene (7 bases). Germline lookup yields CDR1 SGHAT and CDR2 FQNNGV. Trimming took off 1 base at V and 3 bases at J, with 13 bases between the two ends. The CDR3 is made up of 15 amino acids. The CDR3 nucleotides are TGTGCCAGCAGCTTAGTGGGGGGGCGGGTCTACGAGCAGTACTTC. Translation gives CASSLVGGRVYEQYF.

The sample holds one count of this clone. J is TRBJ2-7 and V is TRBV4-1; the D is unclear. V lost 5 bases to trimming and J lost 3 bases, with 11 bases between them. This CDR3 is 13 amino acids long. The germline V gene encodes CDR1 MGHRA and CDR2 YSYEKL. Written as DNA, the CDR3 is TGCGCCAGCAGCAAGGGCCTGAACTACGAGCAGTACTTC. This translates into CASSKGLNYEQYF.

The chain combines TRBV5-4 with TRBJ2-3; TRBD1 or TRBD2 may be the D gene (6 bases each). Deletions cut 3 bases from V and 4 bases from J, with 15 bases between. The CDR3 covers 15 residues. CDR1 SGHNT and CDR2 YYREEE come from the germline V gene (reference sequence). In DNA form, the CDR3 reads TGTGCCAGCAGCTCCTTAGCGGAGGGGGCAGATACGCAGTATTTT. As protein: CASSSLAEGADTQYF.

The gene calls are TRBV18 and TRBJ1-5; D is perhaps TRBD1 (5 bases). Germline CDR1 reads KGHSH; CDR2 reads LQKENI. CDR3 length: 15 amino acids. The V gene lost 4 bases and the J gene lost 8 bases, with 18 bases spanning the gap. CDR3 in amino acids: CASSRGTAESEPQHF. In nucleotides, the CDR3 is TGTGCCAGCTCACGCGGGACCGCCGAATCGGAGCCCCAGCATTTT.

The chain is built from TRBV2 and TRBJ1-5; maybe TRBD1 (6 bases). V lost 2 bases and J 0 bases, leaving 17 bases between the germline ends. The CDR3 runs 18 residues. The germline gives CDR1 SNHLY, CDR2 FYNNEI. The CDR3 DNA sequence: TGTGCCAGCAGTGAAAGGGGGTTTGGACAGAATAGCAATCAGCCCCAGCATTTT. This gives the protein CASSERGFGQNSNQPQHF.

CDR3 nucleotides: TGCGCCAGCAGTGGATTAAACCCCGAGCAGTACTTC. Residues: CASSGLNPEQYF. The chain has TRBV10-1 and TRBJ2-7, with D unclear. V shed 4 bases and J shed 6 bases, with 10 bases lying between them. CDR1 is WNHNN and CDR2 is SYGVQD in the germline V gene (reference sequence). The CDR3 extends over 12 amino acids.

This sequence joins TRBV18 and TRBJ1-1; the D gene is possibly TRBD1 (6 bases). Trimming pared 5 bases from V and 1 base from J, leaving 11 bases between. Germline CDR1 KGHSH, CDR2 LQKENI. This CDR3 has 14 residues. CDR3 bases: TGTGCCAGCTCATCGGGACACCAGAACACTGAAGCTTTCTTT. Translating it yields CASSSGHQNTEAFF.

J is TRBJ2-7 and V is TRBV27, with D hard to call. Looked up from germline, CDR1 is MNHEY and CDR2 is SMNVEV (reference sequence). Trimming cost V 0 bases and J 1 base, with 7 bases left between them. CDR3 length: 14 amino acids. The CDR3 protein is CASSLSGFSYEQYF. CDR3 nucleotide sequence: TGTGCCAGCAGTTTATCGGGATTTTCCTACGAGCAGTACTTC.

As to this clone: This same CDR3 is encoded by further DNA sequences in the sample. The J gene is TRBJ1-1, the V gene TRBV19, with D possibly being TRBD1 (6 bases). This CDR3 contains 14 residues. Trimming removed 5 bases from V and 5 bases from J, with 15 bases in between. CDR1 and CDR2 from the germline V gene are LNHDA and SQIVND (reference sequence). The CDR3 is CASSPGGGRTEAFF. Written as DNA, the CDR3 is TGTGCCAGTAGTCCCGGAGGGGGGCGAACTGAAGCTTTCTTT. The whole variable domain, filled in from reference TRBV19 and TRBJ1-1, reads DGGITQSPKYLFRKEGQNVTLSCEQNLNHDAMYWYRQDPGQGLRLIYYSQIVNDFQKGDIAEGYSVSREKKESFPLTVTSAQKNPTAFYLCASSPGGGRTEAFFGQGTRLTVV.

This chain connects TRBV6-6 to TRBJ1-1; D is possibly TRBD1 (6 bases). V gave up 7 bases and J gave up 1 base, with 10 bases separating them. The CDR3 covers 13 residues. The germline CDR1 and CDR2 sequences are MNHNY and SVGAGI (reference sequence). The CDR3 protein is CASTRTENTEAFF. The CDR3 bases are TGTGCCAGCACCAGGACAGAGAACACTGAAGCTTTCTTT.

This clone was counted once. The V call is TRBV15, the J call TRBJ1-1; D not resolved. The V end lost 3 bases, the J end lost 1 base, and 15 bases lay between the germline ends. Germline V gives CDR1 LNHNV, CDR2 YYDKDF (reference sequence). The CDR3 extends over 16 amino acids. CDR3 region: CATSRKGQKPNTEAFF. DNA for the CDR3: TGTGCCACCAGCAGGAAAGGGCAGAAGCCGAACACTGAAGCTTTCTTT.

This clone was found once. This chain uses TRBV30 with TRBJ1-2; D is unclear. CDR1 GTSNPN and CDR2 SVGIG come from the germline V gene (reference sequence). This CDR3 spans 14 amino acids. Trimming took off 2 bases at V and 0 bases at J, with 10 bases between the two ends. The CDR3, as DNA: TGTGCCTGGAGTCTGGATTCAGCTAACTATGGCTACACCTTC. It encodes CAWSLDSANYGYTF.

The chain is built from TRBV19 and TRBJ2-7, with D tentatively TRBD2 (6 bases). Trimming took 3 bases from V and 2 from J, leaving 14 bases between them. This CDR3 is 15 amino acids long. Germline CDR1 and CDR2: LNHDA and SQIVND (reference sequence). CDR3 loop: CASSIQGTGTYEQYF. The CDR3 DNA is TGTGCCAGTAGTATCCAAGGGACTGGTACCTACGAGCAGTACTTC. The variable domain in full, with the rest retrieved from reference TRBV19 and TRBJ2-7, is DGGITQSPKYLFRKEGQNVTLSCEQNLNHDAMYWYRQDPGQGLRLIYYSQIVNDFQKGDIAEGYSVSREKKESFPLTVTSAQKNPTAFYLCASSIQGTGTYEQYFGPGTRLTVT.

This chain links TRBV7-9 with TRBJ2-5; unclear D gene. TRBJ2-7 explains the end of the DNA better; the J call may be wrong. CDR3 length: 15 amino acids. Germline lookup yields CDR1 SEHNR and CDR2 FQNEAQ (reference sequence). The CDR3 region is CASSPDRRAIYEQYF. The CDR3 region has the DNA TGTGCCAGCAGCCCCGACCGAAGAGCCATCTACGAGCAGTACTTC.

In this sample, this clone turned up once. Other DNA sequences in the sample encode the same CDR3. The chain uses TRBV5-1 and TRBJ2-2; D may be TRBD1 (5 bases). Trimming removed 4 bases from V and 1 base from J, with 11 bases in between. CDR3 size: 15 residues. Per the germline V gene, CDR1 is SGHRS and CDR2 is YFSETQ. The CDR3: CASSLGHLNTGELFF. CDR3 nucleotide sequence: TGCGCCAGCAGCCTAGGACACTTGAACACCGGGGAGCTGTTTTTT.

With respect to this clone: Other DNA sequences of this sample code for an identical CDR3. The chain combines TRBV27 with TRBJ2-6; no reliable D call. With 6 bases removed from V and 0 bases from J, the gap between germline ends came to 6 bases. The germline V gene has CDR1 MNHEY and CDR2 SMNVEV (reference sequence). The CDR3 has 14 amino acids. Here the CDR3 DNA reads TGTGCCAGCAGCTTCAGCTCTGGGGCCAACGTCCTGACTTTC. Its translation is CASSFSSGANVLTF. Looking up the rest from reference TRBV27 and TRBJ2-6 gives the full variable domain: EAQVTQNPRYLITVTGKKLTVTCSQNMNHEYMSWYRQDPGLGLRQIYYSMNVEVTDKGDVPEGYKVSRKEKRNFPLILESPSPNQTSLYFCASSFSSGANVLTFGAGSRLTVL.

The genes are TRBV10-1 and TRBJ1-3; D possibly corresponds to TRBD1 (5 bases). Germline V gene lookup returns CDR1 WNHNN and CDR2 SYGVQD (reference sequence). V lost 3 bases and J 0 bases, leaving 6 bases between the germline ends. CDR3 length: 14 residues. CDR3 region: CASSDGGSGNTIYF. The CDR3 DNA is TGCGCCAGCAGTGACGGGGGCTCTGGAAACACCATATATTTT.

The genes are TRBV1 and TRBJ2-7; the table's D gene call, TRBD2, was not cross checked with the DNA. TRBV1 is designated a pseudogene. The length of the CDR3 is 15 residues. The CDR3 here is CTSSQVSGFSYEQYF. DNA for the CDR3: TGCACCAGCAGCCAAGTTTCGGGATTCTCCTACGAGCAGTACTTC.

The chain employs TRBV6-5 and TRBJ2-7; D is possibly TRBD1 (7 bases). The CDR3 is 15 residues long. V was pared by 0 bases and J by 2 bases, with 11 bases between. Germline CDR1 reads MNHEY; CDR2 reads SVGAGI. The CDR3 region has the DNA TGTGCCAGCAGTTACTCGGCCAGGGGGGCCTACGAGCAGTACTTC. Its translation: CASSYSARGAYEQYF.

V and J are TRBV27 and TRBJ1-1, with D unresolved. This CDR3 contains 14 residues. Trimming removed 9 bases from V and 1 base from J, with 15 bases in between. Per germline, CDR1 MNHEY and CDR2 SMNVEV (reference sequence). The CDR3 sequence is CASWVGGSNTEAFF. The CDR3 DNA reads TGTGCCAGTTGGGTAGGCGGGTCGAACACTGAAGCTTTCTTT.

The chain carries TRBV30 and TRBJ2-3; no clear D gene. Looked up from germline, CDR1 is GTSNPN and CDR2 is SVGIG (reference sequence). Trimming cost V 5 bases and J 3 bases, with 9 bases left between them. The CDR3 runs to 12 residues. As DNA, the CDR3 is TGTGCCTGGGAAGTAGTGACAGATACGCAGTATTTT. Its protein product is CAWEVVTDTQYF.

CDR3 bases: TGTGCCAGCAGCGTATCATCTTCGGTATATGGAACTAATGAAAAACTGTTTTTT. It codes for CASSVSSSVYGTNEKLFF. V gene TRBV9 combines with J gene TRBJ1-4, with D unresolved. Germline-derived CDR1 and CDR2 are SGDLS and YYNGEE. This CDR3 region has 18 residues. The germline V and J ends were trimmed by 1 base and 1 base, with 17 bases remaining between them.

The V gene is TRBV9, the J gene TRBJ2-2, with 7 bases lining up with TRBD1. Germline assignment: CDR1 SGDLS and CDR2 YYNGEE. The trim removed 4 bases at V and 3 bases at J, leaving 3 bases unmatched. The CDR3 is made up of 14 amino acids. This chain's CDR3 is CASSKGGYTGELFF. The CDR3 coding sequence is TGTGCCAGCAGCAAAGGGGGCTACACCGGGGAGCTGTTTTTT.